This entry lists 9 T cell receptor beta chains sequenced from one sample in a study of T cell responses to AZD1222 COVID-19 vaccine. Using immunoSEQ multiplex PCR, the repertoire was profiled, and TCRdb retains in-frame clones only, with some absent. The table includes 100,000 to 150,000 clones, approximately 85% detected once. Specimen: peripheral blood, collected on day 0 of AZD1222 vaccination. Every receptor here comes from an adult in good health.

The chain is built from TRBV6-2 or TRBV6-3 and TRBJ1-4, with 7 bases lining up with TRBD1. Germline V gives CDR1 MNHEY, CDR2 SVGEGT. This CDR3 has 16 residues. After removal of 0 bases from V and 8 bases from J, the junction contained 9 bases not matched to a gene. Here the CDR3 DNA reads TGTGCCAGCAGTTACTCGGCGGAAGGGGGCTCGGAAAAACTGTTTTTT. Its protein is CASSYSAEGGSEKLFF.

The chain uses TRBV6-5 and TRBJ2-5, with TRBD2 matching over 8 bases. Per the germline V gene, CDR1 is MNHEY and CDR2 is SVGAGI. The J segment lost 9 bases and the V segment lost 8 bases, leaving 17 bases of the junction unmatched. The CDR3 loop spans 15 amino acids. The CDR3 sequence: CASAAGGGPQWAQYF. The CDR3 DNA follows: TGTGCCAGCGCGGCCGGGGGGGGCCCCCAGTGGGCCCAGTACTTC.

The chain's CDR3 is CATSSEGPGEAFF. As DNA, the CDR3 is TGTGCCACCAGCAGTGAGGGCCCGGGTGAAGCTTTCTTT. This chain uses TRBV15 with TRBJ1-1; D gene unclear. Germline-derived CDR1 and CDR2 are LNHNV and YYDKDF (reference sequence). CDR3 size: 13 residues. The ends were cut back, 3 bases at V and 7 bases at J, with 12 bases in the middle.

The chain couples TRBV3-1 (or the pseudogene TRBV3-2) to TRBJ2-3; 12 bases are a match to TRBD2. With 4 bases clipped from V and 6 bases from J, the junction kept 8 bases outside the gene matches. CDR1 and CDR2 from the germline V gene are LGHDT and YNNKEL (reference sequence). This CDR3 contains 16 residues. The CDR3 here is CASSPRLAGAGDTQYF. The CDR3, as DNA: TGTGCCAGCAGCCCAAGACTAGCGGGGGCCGGGGATACGCAGTATTTT.

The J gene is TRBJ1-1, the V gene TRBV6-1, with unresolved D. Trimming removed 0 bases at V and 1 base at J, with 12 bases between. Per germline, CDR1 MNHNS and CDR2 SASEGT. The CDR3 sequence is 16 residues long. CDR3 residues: CASSEAPDGGNTEAFF. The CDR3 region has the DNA TGTGCCAGCAGTGAAGCCCCGGACGGTGGGAACACTGAAGCTTTCTTT.

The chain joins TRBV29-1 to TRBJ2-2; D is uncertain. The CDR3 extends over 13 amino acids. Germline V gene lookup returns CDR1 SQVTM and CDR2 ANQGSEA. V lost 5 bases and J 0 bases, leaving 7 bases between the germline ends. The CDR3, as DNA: TGCAGCGTTCTCAGCTCGAACACCGGGGAGCTGTTTTTT. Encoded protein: CSVLSSNTGELFF.

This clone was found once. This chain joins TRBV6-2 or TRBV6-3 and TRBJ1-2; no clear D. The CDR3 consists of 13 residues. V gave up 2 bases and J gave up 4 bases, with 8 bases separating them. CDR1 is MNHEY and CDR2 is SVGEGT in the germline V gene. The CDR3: CASSYDGVYGYTF. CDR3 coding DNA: TGTGCCAGCAGTTACGACGGAGTCTATGGCTACACCTTC.

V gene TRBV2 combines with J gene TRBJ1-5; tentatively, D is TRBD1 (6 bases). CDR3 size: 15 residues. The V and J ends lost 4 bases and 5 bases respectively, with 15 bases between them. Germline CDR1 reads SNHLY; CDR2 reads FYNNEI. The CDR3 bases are TGTGCCAGCAGTGTCGTGCACAGGGCTGATCAGCCCCAGCATTTT. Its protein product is CASSVVHRADQPQHF.

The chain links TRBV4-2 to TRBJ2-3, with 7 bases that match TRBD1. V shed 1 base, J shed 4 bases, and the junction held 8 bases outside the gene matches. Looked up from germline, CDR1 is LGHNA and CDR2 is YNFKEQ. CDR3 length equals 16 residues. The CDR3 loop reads CASSQVIQGHADTQYF. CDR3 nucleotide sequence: TGTGCCAGCAGCCAAGTTATACAGGGGCACGCAGATACGCAGTATTTT.